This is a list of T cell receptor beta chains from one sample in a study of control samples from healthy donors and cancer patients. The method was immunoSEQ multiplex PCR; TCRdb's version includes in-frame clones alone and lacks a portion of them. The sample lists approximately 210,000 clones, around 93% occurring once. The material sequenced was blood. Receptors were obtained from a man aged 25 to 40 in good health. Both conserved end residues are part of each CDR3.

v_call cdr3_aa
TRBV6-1 CASSERVVNTEAFF
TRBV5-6 CASSSLTGIGGYTF
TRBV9 CASSGQGQRRAFF
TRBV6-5 CASSPDRSVNNEQFF
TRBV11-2 CASSLSGLSLTDTQYF
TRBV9 CASSVEGRENTIYF
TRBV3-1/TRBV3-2 CASSQDSSGGDNEQFF
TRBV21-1 CASSKAKVQHREGRNYGYTF
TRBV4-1 CASPTRDEQYF
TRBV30 CAWSETGVNTEAFF
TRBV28 CASSPPGWGASGYTF
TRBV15 CATSRDKRGRRRGTNEKLFF
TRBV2 CASTDTGGRNQPQHF
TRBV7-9 CASSLYIRGLVKLFF
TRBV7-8 CASSFDRPSSGANVLTF
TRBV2 CASSEDNSSGNTIYF
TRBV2 CASKKTENTGELFF
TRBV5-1 CASSLRRDGVSTQYF
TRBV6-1 CASSEADYYGYTF
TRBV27 CASSLLGGVNTEAFF
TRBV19 CASSMLRQGALSSGEQYF
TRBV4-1 CASSQEGSENIQYF
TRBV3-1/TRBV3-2 CASSRGDTEAFF
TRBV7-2 CASSTTPTSQYNEQFF
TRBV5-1 CASSSGLAGGRAKNIQYF